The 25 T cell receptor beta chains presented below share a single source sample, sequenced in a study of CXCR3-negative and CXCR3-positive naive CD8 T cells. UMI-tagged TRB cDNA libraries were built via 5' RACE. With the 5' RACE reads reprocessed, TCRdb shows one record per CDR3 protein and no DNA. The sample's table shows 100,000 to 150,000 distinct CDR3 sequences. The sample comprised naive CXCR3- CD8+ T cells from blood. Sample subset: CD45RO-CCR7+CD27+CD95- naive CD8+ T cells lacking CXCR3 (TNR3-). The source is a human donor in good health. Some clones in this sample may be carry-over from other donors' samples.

The CDR3 is CASSHQGAVEQFF. The V call is TRBV4-3, the J call TRBJ2-1; no DNA is available, so the TRBD1 call from TCRdb remains unchecked. Germline CDR1 reads LGHNA; CDR2 reads YSLEER. The CDR3 length is 13 residues.

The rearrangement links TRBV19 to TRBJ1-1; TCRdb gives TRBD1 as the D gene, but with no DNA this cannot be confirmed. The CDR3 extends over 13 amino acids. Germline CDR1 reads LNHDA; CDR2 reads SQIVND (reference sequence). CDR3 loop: CASSQGRDTEAFF.

This CDR3 is CASSPGEGARLSGNTIYF. This chain links TRBV5-1 with TRBJ1-3; the TCRdb call, TRBD1, lacks DNA for checking. Germline CDR1 SGHRS, CDR2 YFSETQ. The CDR3 is made up of 18 amino acids.

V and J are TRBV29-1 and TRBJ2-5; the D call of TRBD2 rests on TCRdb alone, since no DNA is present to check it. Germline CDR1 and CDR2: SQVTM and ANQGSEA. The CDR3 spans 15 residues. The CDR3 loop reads CSVESGGAGRETQYF.

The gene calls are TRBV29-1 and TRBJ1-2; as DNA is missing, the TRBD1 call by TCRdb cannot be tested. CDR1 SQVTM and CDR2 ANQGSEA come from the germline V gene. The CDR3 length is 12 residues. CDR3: CSVGQVGYGYTF.

CDR3 region: CSVELQKSSYNEQFF. This sequence joins TRBV29-1 and TRBJ2-1. The CDR3 extends over 15 amino acids. The germline V gene has CDR1 SQVTM and CDR2 ANQGSEA.

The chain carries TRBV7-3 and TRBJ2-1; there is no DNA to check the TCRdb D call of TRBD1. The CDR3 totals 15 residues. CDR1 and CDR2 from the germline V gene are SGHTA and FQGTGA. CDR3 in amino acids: CASSPSEGGYNEQFF.

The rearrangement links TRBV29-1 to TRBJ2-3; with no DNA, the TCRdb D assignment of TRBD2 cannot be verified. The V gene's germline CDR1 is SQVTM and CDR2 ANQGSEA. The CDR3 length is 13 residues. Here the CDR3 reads CSLWDYSTDTQYF.

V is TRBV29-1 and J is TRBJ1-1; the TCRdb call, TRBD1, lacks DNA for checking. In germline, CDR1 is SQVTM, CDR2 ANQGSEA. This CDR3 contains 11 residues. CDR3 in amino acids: CSADRATEAFF.

The CDR3 region is CASSAPTRKNEQFF. The V gene is TRBV19, the J gene TRBJ2-1; TCRdb's D gene call, TRBD2, goes unchecked for lack of DNA. Germline V gene data show CDR1 as LNHDA and CDR2 as SQIVND (reference sequence). The CDR3 spans 14 residues.

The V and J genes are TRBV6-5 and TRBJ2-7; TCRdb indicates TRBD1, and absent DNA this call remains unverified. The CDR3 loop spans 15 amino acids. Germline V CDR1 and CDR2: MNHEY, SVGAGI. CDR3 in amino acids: CASSYSQGSPYEQYF.

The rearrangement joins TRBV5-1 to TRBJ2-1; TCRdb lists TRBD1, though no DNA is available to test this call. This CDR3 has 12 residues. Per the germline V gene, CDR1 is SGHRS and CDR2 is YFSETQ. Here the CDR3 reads CASRDGGNEQFF.

The CDR3 protein is CASSPEERDGVTEQYF. The V gene is TRBV28, the J gene TRBJ2-7; TCRdb's D gene call, TRBD2, goes unchecked for lack of DNA. There are 16 residues in the CDR3. Germline loops: CDR1 MDHEN, CDR2 SYDVKM.

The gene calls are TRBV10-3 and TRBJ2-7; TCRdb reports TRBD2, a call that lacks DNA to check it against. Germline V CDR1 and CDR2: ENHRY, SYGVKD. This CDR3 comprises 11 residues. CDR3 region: CASGGSYEQYF.

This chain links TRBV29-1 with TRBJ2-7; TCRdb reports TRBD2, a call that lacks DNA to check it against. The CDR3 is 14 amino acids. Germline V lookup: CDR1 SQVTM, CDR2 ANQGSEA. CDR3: CSVPRTSGSYEQYF.

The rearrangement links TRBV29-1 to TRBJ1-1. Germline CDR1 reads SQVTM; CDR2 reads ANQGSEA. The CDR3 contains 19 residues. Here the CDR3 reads CSVLWAGGIDRHRNTEAFF. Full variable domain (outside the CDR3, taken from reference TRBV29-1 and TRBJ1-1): SAVISQKPSRDICQRGTSLTIQCQVDSQVTMMFWYRQQPGQSLTLIATANQGSEATYESGFVIDKFPISRPNLTFSTLTVSNMSPEDSSIYLCSVLWAGGIDRHRNTEAFFGQGTRLTVV.

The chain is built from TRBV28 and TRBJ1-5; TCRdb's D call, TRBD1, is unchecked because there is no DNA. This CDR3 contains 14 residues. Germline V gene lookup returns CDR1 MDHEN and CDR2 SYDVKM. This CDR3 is CASSFRGGYQPQHF.

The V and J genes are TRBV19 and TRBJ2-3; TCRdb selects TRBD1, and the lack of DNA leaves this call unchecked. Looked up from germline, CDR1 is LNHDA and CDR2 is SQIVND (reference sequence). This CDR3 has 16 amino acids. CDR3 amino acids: CASSIENRGATDTQYF.

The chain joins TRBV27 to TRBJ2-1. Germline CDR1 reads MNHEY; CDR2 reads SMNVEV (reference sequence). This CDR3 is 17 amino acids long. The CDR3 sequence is CASVKLAVDGLLGEQFF.

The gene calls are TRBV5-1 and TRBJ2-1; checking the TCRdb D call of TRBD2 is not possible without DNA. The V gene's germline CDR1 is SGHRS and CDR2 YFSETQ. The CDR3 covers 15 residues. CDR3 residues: CASSLWTSGMAEQFF.

CDR3 amino acids: CASSRTGTGGYNEQFF. The chain recombines TRBV12-5 with TRBJ2-1; the TRBD1 assignment by TCRdb is unverifiable without DNA. Germline lookup yields CDR1 LGHNT and CDR2 FRNRAP. This CDR3 is built from 16 residues.

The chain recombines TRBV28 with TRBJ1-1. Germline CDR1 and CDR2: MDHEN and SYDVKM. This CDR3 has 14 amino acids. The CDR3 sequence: CASSLTTLNTEAFF.

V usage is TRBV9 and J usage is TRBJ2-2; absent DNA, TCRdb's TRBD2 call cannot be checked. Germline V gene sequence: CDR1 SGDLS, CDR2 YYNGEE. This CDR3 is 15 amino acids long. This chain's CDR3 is CASSVADWSGGELFF.

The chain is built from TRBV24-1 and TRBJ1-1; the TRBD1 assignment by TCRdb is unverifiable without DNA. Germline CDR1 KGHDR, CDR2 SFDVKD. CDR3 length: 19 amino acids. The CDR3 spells CATSDRTGLLTAVNTEAFF.

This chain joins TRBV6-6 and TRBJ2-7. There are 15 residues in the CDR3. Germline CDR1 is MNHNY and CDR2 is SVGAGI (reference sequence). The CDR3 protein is CASSYSWGGSDEQYF.